This T cell receptor (beta chain) was sequenced for a study of glioma-infiltrating T cells after dendritic cell vaccination. The PCR used 60 V beta and 13 J beta primers. The assay was immunoSEQ multiplex PCR, and TCRdb's table has in-frame clones only and misses some. The repertoire holds 25,000 to 35,000 clones, with around nine tenths as singletons. Sequences were derived from blood, sampled before dendritic cell vaccination. This TCR was recovered from a human donor with glioblastoma.

The CDR3 here is CASLTGMGTDTQYF. CDR3 DNA: TGTGCCAGCCTAACCGGGATGGGCACAGATACGCAGTATTTT. This rearrangement joins TRBV2 to TRBJ2-3; tentative D call: TRBD2 (5 bases). The CDR3 length is 14 residues. CDR1 and CDR2 (germline): SNHLY, FYNNEI. Trimming stripped 8 bases from V and 1 base from J, with 13 bases between.